Below, 5 T cell receptor beta chains from the same sample are listed, as sequenced in a study of shared clonotypes between healthy human individuals. Some clones are missing from TCRdb's copy, which holds only in-frame ones; the method was immunoSEQ multiplex PCR. Here the sample spans hundreds of thousands of clones, around 77% being singletons. Sequencing used PBMCs. All receptors derive from a woman aged 40-49 years in good health. Some clones in this sample may be carry-over from other donors' samples.

The rearrangement joins TRBV7-9 to TRBJ2-7, with D perhaps TRBD1 (5 bases). CDR1 and CDR2 (germline): SEHNR, FQNEAQ (reference sequence). Trimming left V 7 bases short and J 3 bases short, with 19 bases between. The CDR3 has 15 amino acids. CDR3 DNA: TGTGCCAGCACAAAAGGGGATCCGGGTATCTACGAGCAGTACTTC. Its translation is CASTKGDPGIYEQYF.

CDR3 region: CAWSRTGAGEQYF. The CDR3 bases are TGTGCCTGGAGTCGTACAGGGGCAGGCGAGCAGTACTTC. The rearrangement uses TRBV30 and TRBJ2-7; 7 nucleotides match TRBD1. The V segment lost 2 bases and the J segment 6 bases; nucleotides outside the gene matches: 7. The CDR3 extends over 13 amino acids. CDR1 GTSNPN and CDR2 SVGIG come from the germline V gene (reference sequence).

V and J are TRBV14 and TRBJ2-2; the D call may be TRBD1 or TRBD2 (5 bases each). Trimming shortened V by 1 base and J by 4 bases, and 19 bases separated the two germline ends. The CDR3 has 18 residues. CDR1 is SGHDN, CDR2 FVKESK, per germline. The CDR3 nucleotides read TGTGCCAGCAGCCAAGGTCTGGGGGTGTTTTCCGGCACCGGGGAGCTGTTTTTT. Translated, it gives CASSQGLGVFSGTGELFF.

The gene calls are TRBV5-8 and TRBJ2-5; 8 nucleotides line up with TRBD1. The DNA end is a closer match to TRBJ2-7, so the J assignment may be wrong. The CDR3 runs 16 residues. The V gene's germline CDR1 is SGHTS and CDR2 YDEGEE. The CDR3 protein is CASSYISGGAGSEQYF. CDR3 nucleotide sequence: TGTGCCAGCAGCTACATATCAGGGGGCGCCGGATCCGAGCAGTACTTC.

For this clone: It differs at one base from a far larger clone, so likely a read error. The rearrangement uses TRBV7-9 and TRBJ1-2; no firm D call. Trimming shortened V by 1 base and J by 9 bases, and 9 bases separated the two germline ends. Germline CDR1 SEHNR, CDR2 FQNEAQ (reference sequence). The CDR3 loop spans 12 amino acids. The CDR3, as DNA: TGTGCCAGCAGCTTAGTTGGACGTTGCTACACCTTC. Protein sequence: CASSLVGRCYTF.